This T cell receptor (beta chain) comes out of a study of CD8 T cells in ankylosing spondylitis. The CDR3 is 20 amino acids. Per the germline V gene, CDR1 is SGHAT and CDR2 is FQNNGV. Trimming removed 2 bases from V and 1 base from J; junction bases left unmatched: 14. In this sample, this clonotype turned up many times. TCRdb reanalysed the 5' RACE reads using MiXCR and keeps one entry per CDR3 protein. The sample comprises fewer than 350,000 distinct CDR3 sequences, 11% of which are singletons, and 8% to 9.5% rests with the top ten. The chain uses TRBV11-2 and TRBJ2-6; 7 bases agree with TRBD1. The TCR comes from a female donor with ankylosing spondylitis or in good health (not recorded which). The sample was blood, either unsorted or a sorted T cell fraction (not recorded which). The CDR3 loop is CASSLRTKTTGVSGANVLTF. CDR3 coding DNA: TGTGCCAGCAGCTTAAGGACCAAAACAACAGGGGTTTCTGGGGCCAACGTCCTGACTTTC.